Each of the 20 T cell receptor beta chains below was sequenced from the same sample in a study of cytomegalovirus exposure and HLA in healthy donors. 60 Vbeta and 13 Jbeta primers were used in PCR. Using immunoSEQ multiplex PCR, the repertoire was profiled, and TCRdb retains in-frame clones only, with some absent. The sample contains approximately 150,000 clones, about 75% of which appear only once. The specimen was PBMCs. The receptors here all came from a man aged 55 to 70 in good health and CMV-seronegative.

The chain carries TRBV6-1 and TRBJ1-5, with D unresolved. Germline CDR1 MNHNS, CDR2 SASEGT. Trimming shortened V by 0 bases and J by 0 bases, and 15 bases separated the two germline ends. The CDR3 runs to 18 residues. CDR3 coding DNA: TGTGCCAGCAGTGAAGCGAAAGCTTTTTGGTATAGCAATCAGCCCCAGCATTTT. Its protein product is CASSEAKAFWYSNQPQHF.

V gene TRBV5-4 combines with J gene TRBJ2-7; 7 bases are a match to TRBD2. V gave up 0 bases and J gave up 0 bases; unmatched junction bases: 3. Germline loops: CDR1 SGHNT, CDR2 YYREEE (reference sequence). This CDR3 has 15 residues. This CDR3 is CASSLGLAPSYEQYF. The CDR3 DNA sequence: TGTGCCAGCAGCTTGGGACTAGCTCCCTCCTACGAGCAGTACTTC.

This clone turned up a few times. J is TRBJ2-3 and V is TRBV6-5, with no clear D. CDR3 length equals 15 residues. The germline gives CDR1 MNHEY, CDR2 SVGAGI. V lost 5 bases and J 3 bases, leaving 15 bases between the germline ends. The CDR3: CASSPLGSRTDTQYF. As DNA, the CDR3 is TGTGCCAGCAGTCCGCTGGGCTCAAGAACAGATACGCAGTATTTT.

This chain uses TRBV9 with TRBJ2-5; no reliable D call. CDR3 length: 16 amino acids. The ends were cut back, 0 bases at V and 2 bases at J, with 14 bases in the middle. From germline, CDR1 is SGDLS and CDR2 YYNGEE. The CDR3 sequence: CASSVGSLVFQETQYF. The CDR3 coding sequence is TGTGCCAGCAGCGTAGGGAGTTTGGTGTTTCAAGAGACCCAGTACTTC.

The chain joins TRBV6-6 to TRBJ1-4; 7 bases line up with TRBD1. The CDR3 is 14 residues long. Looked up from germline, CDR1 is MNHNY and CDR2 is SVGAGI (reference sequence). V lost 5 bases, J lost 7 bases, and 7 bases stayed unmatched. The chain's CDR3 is CASSQGEPGEKLFF. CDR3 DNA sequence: TGTGCCAGCAGTCAGGGGGAGCCAGGTGAAAAACTGTTTTTT.

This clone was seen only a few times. The CDR3 nucleotides are TGTGCCAGTAGCGGACAGACAGCGAACACTGAAGCTTTCTTT. Protein: CASSGQTANTEAFF. The chain uses TRBV19 and TRBJ1-1; possibly TRBD1 for D (6 bases). Deletions cut 6 bases from V and 1 base from J, with 12 bases between. Germline lookup yields CDR1 LNHDA and CDR2 SQIVND (reference sequence). The CDR3 spans 14 residues.

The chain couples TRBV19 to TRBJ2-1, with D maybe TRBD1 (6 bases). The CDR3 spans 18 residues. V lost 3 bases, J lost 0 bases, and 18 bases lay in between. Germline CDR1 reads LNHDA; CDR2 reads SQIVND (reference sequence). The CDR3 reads CASSMWGMAGDSYNEQFF. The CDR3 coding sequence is TGTGCCAGTAGTATGTGGGGGATGGCAGGGGACTCCTACAATGAGCAGTTCTTC.

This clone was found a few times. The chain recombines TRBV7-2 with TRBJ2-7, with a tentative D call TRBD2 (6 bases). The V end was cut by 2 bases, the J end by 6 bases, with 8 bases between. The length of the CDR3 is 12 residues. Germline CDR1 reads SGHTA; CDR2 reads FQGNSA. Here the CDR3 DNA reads TGTGCCAGCAGCTTACGACTAGGCGAGCAGTACTTC. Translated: CASSLRLGEQYF.

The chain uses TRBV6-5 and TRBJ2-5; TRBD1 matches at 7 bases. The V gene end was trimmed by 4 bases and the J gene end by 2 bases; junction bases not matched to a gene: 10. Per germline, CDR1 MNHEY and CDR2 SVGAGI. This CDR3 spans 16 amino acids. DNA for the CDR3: TGTGCCAGCAGTTTTGTACCCGGGGACAGTCAAGAGACCCAGTACTTC. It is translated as CASSFVPGDSQETQYF.

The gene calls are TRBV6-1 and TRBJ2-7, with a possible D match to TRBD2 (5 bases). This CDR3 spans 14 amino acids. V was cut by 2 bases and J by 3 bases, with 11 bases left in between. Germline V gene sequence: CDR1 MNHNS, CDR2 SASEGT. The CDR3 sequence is CASSETRRFYEQYF. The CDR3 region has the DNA TGTGCCAGCAGTGAAACTAGGAGGTTCTACGAGCAGTACTTC.

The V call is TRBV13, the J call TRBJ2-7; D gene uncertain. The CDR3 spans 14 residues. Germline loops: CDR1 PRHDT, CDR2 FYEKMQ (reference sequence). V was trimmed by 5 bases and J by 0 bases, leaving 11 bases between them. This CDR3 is CASSEYLSSYEQYF. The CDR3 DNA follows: TGTGCCAGCAGCGAATATCTAAGCTCCTACGAGCAGTACTTC. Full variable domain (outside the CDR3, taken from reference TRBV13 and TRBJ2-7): AAGVIQSPRHLIKEKRETATLKCYPIPRHDTVYWYQQGPGQDPQFLISFYEKMQSDKGSIPDRFSAQQFSDYHSELNMSSLELGDSALYFCASSEYLSSYEQYFGPGTRLTVT.

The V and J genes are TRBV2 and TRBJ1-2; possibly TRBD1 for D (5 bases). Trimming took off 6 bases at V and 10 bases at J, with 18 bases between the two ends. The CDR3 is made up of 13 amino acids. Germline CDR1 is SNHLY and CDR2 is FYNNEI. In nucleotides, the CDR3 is TGTGCCAGCAGCGTCCAGGGAATCCCTCACTACACCTTC. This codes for CASSVQGIPHYTF.

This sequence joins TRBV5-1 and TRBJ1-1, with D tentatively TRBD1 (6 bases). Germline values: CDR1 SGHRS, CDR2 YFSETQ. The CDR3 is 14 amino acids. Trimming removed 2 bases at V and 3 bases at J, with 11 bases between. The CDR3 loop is CASSFNPGDTEAFF. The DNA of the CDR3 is TGCGCCAGCAGCTTCAACCCAGGGGACACTGAAGCTTTCTTT.

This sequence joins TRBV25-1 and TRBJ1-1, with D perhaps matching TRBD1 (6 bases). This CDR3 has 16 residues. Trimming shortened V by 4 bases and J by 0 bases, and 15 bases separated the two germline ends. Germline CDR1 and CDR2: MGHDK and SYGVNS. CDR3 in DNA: TGTGCCAGCAGTGGGGGGATGGGACAACTGAACACTGAAGCTTTCTTT. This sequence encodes CASSGGMGQLNTEAFF. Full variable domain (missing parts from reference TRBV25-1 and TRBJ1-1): EADIYQTPRYLVIGTGKKITLECSQTMGHDKMYWYQQDPGMELHLIHYSYGVNSTEKGDLSSESTVSRIRTEHFPLTLESARPSHTSQYLCASSGGMGQLNTEAFFGQGTRLTVV.

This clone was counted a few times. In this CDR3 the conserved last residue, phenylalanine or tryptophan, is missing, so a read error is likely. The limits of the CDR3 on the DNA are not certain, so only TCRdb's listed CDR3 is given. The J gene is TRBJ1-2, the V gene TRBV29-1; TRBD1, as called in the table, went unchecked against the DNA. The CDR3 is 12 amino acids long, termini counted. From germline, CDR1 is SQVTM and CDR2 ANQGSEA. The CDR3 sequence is CSVLSPTPGLVL.

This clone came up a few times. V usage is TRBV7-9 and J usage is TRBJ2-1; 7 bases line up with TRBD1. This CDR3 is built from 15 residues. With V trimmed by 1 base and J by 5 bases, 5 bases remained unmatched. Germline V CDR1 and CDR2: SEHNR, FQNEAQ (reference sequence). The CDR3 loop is CASSLEGTVNNEQFF. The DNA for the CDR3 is TGTGCCAGCAGCTTAGAGGGGACAGTGAACAATGAGCAGTTCTTC.

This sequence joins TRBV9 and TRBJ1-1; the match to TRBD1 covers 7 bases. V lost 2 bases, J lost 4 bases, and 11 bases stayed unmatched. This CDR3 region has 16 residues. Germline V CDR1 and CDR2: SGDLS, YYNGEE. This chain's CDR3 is CASSVPTGDGGTEAFF. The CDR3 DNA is TGTGCCAGCAGCGTTCCTACAGGGGATGGGGGCACTGAAGCTTTCTTT.

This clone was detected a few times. The CDR3 loop is CASSYGGTEEKLFF. CDR3 DNA: TGTGCCAGCAGTTACGGAGGAACTGAGGAAAAACTGTTTTTT. The chain links TRBV6-5 to TRBJ1-4, with unresolved D. This CDR3 has 14 amino acids. Trimming took 2 bases from V and 8 from J, leaving 12 bases between them. Germline assignment: CDR1 MNHEY and CDR2 SVGAGI.

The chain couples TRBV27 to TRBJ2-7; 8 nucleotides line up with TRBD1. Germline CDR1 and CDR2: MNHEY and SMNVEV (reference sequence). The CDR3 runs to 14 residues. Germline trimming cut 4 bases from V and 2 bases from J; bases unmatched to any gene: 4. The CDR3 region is CASSSGQGAYEQYF. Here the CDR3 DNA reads TGTGCCAGCAGTTCCGGACAGGGCGCCTACGAGCAGTACTTC.

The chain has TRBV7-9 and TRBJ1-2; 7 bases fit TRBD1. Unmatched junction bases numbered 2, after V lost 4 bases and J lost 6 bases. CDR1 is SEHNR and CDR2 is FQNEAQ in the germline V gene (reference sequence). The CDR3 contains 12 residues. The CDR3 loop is CASSSQGDGYTF. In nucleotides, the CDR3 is TGTGCCAGCAGCTCCCAGGGGGATGGCTACACCTTC.